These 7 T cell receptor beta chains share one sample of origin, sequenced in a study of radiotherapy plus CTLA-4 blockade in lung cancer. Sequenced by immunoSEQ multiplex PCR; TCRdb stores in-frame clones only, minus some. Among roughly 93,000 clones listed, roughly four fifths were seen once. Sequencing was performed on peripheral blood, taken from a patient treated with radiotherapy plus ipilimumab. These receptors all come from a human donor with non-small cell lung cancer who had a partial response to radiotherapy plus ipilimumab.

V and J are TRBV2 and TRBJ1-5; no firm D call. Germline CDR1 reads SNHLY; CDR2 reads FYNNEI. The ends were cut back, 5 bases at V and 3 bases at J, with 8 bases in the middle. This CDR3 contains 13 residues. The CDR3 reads CASSSGNNQPQHF. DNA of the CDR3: TGTGCCAGCAGTAGCGGGAACAATCAGCCCCAGCATTTT.

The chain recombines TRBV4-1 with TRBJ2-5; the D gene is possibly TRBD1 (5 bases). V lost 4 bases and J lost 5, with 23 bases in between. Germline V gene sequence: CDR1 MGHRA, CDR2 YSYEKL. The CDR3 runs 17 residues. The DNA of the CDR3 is TGCGCCAGCAGCCCCCTGCAAGCAGGGTTGAGGTCGGAGACCCAGTACTTC. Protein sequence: CASSPLQAGLRSETQYF.

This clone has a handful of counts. The CDR3 reads CASIPFVRTDSYEQYF. In DNA form, the CDR3 reads TGTGCCAGCATCCCATTCGTCCGGACAGACTCCTACGAGCAGTACTTC. The chain links TRBV7-9 to TRBJ2-7, with TRBD1 as a possible D gene (6 bases). The CDR3 contains 16 residues. In germline, CDR1 is SEHNR, CDR2 FQNEAQ (reference sequence). The germline V and J ends were trimmed by 7 bases and 0 bases, with 19 bases remaining between them.

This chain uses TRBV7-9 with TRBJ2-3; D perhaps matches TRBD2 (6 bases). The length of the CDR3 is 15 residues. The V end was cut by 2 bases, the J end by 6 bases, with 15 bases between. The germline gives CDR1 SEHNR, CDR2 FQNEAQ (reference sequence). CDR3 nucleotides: TGTGCCAGCAGCTTACAGTTTGCGGGGATTGATACGCAGTATTTT. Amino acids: CASSLQFAGIDTQYF.

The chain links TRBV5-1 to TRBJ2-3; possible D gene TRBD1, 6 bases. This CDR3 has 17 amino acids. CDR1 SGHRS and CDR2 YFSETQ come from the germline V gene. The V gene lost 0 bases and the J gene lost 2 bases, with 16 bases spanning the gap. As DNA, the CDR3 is TGCGCCAGCAGCTTGGGCAGGGGCTTGCCTAACACAGATACGCAGTATTTT. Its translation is CASSLGRGLPNTDTQYF. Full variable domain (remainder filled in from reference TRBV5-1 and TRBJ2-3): KAGVTQTPRYLIKTRGQQVTLSCSPISGHRSVSWYQQTPGQGLQFLFEYFSETQRNKGNFPGRFSGRQFSNSRSEMNVSTLELGDSALYLCASSLGRGLPNTDTQYFGPGTRLTVL.

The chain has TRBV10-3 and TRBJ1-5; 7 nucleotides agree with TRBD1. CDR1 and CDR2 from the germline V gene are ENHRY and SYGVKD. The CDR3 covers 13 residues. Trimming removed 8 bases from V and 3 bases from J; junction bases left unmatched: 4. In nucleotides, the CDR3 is TGTGCCATCCGCGACAGGGACAATCAGCCCCAGCATTTT. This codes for CAIRDRDNQPQHF.

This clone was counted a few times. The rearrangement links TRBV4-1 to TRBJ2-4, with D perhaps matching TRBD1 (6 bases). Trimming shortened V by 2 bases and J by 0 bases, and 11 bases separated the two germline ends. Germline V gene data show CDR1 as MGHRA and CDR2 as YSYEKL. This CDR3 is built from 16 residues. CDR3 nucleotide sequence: TGCGCCAGCAGCCAAAGGGGACAATTAGCCAAAAACATTCAGTACTTC. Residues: CASSQRGQLAKNIQYF.